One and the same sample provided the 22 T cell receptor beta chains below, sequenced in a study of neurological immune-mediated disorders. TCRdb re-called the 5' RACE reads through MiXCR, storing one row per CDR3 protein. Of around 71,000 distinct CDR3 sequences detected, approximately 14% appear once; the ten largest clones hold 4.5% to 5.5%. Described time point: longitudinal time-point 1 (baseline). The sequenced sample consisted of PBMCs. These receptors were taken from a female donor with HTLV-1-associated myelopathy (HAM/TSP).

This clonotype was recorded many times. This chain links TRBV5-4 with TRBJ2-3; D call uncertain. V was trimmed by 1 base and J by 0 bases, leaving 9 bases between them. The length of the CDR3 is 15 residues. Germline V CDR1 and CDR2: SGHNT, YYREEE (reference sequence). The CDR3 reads CASSLQSLSTDTQYF. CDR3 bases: TGTGCCAGCAGCTTGCAGAGCCTTAGCACAGATACGCAGTATTTT.

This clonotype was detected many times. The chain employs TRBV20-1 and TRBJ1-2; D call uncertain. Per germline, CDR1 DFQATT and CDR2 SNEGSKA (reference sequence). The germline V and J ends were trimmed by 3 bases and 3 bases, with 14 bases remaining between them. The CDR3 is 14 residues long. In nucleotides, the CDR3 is TGCAGTGCTAGTTCATCGGGGATGTACTATGGCTACACCTTC. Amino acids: CSASSSGMYYGYTF.

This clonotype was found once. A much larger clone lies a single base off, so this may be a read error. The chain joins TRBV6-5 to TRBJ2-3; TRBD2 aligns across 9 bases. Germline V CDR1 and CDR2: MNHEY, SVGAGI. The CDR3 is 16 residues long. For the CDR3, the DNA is TGTACCAGCAGTTACCACGCGGGGGGGAGCACAGATACGCAGTATTTT. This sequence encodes CTSSYHAGGSTDTQYF.

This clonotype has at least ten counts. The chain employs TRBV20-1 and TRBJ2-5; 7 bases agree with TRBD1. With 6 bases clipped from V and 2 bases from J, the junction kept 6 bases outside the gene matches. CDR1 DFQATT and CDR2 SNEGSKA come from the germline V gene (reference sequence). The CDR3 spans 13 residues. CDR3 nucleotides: TGCAGTGCCCGAAAGACAGGGCAAGAGACCCAGTACTTC. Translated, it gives CSARKTGQETQYF.

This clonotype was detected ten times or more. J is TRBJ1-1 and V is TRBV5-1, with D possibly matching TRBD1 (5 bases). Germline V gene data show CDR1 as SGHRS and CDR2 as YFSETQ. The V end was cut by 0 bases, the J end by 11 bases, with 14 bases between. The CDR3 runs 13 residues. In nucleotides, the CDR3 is TGCGCCAGCAGCTTGGCCGGGCAGGGAATGGCTTTCTTT. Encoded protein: CASSLAGQGMAFF.

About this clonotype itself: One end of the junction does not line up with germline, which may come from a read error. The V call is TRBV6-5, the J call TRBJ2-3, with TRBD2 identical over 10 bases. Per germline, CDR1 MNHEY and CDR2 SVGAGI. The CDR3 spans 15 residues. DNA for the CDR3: TGTGCCAGCAGTTACTTCCTAGCGGGGGCCGGTACGCCGAATTTT. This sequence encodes CASSYFLAGAGTPNF.

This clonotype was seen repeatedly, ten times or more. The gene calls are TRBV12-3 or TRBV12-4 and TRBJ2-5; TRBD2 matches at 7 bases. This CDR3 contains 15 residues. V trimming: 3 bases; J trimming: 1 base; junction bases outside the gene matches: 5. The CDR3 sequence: CASSLSGLPQETQYF. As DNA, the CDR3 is TGTGCCAGCAGTTTGTCGGGACTACCCCAAGAGACCCAGTACTTC.

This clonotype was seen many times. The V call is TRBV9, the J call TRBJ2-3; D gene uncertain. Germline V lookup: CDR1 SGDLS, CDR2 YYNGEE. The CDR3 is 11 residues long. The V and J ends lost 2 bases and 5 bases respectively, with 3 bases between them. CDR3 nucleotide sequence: TGTGCCAGCAGCGTTCTAGATACGCAGTATTTT. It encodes CASSVLDTQYF.

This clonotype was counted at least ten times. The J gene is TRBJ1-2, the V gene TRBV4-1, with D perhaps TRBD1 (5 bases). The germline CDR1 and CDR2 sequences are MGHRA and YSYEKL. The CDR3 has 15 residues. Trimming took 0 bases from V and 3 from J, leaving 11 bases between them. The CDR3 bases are TGCGCCAGCAGCCAAGAGGAGGGACCCTACTATGGCTACACCTTC. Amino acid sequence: CASSQEEGPYYGYTF.

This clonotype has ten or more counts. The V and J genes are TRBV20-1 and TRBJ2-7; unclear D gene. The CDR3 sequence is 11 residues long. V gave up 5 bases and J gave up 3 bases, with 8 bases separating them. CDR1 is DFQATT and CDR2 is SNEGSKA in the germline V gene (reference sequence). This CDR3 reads CSALDGYEQYF. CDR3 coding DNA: TGCAGTGCTTTGGACGGCTACGAGCAGTACTTC.

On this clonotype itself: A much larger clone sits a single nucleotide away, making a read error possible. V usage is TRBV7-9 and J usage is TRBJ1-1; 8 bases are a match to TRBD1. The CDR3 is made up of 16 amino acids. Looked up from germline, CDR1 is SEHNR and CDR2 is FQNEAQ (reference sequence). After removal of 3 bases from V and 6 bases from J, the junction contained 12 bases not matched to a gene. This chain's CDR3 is CASSFQDRAPDSEAFF. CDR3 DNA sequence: TGTGCCAGCAGCTTCCAGGACAGGGCACCGGACTCTGAAGCTTTCTTT.

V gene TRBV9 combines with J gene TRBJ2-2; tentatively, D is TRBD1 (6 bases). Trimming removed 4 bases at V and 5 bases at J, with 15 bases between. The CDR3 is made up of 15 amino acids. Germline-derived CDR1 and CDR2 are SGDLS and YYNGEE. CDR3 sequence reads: CASSPGVGATGELFF. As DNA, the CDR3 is TGTGCCAGCAGCCCTGGAGTGGGGGCGACCGGGGAGCTGTTTTTT.

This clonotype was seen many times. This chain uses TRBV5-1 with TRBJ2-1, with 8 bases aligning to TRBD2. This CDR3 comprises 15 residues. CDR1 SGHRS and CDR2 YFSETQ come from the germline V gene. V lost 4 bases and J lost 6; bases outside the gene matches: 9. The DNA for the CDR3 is TGCGCCAGCAGCCTTTATAGCGGGGCCGGCAATGAGCAGTTCTTC. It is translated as CASSLYSGAGNEQFF. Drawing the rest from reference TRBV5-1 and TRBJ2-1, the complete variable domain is KAGVTQTPRYLIKTRGQQVTLSCSPISGHRSVSWYQQTPGQGLQFLFEYFSETQRNKGNFPGRFSGRQFSNSRSEMNVSTLELGDSALYLCASSLYSGAGNEQFFGPGTRLTVL.

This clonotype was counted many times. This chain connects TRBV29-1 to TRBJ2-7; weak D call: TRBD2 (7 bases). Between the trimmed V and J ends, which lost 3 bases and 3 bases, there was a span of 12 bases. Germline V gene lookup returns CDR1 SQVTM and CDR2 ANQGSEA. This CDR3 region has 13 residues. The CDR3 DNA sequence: TGCAGCGTTGAGGCGGGGGCGGGCTACGAGCAGTACTTC. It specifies CSVEAGAGYEQYF.

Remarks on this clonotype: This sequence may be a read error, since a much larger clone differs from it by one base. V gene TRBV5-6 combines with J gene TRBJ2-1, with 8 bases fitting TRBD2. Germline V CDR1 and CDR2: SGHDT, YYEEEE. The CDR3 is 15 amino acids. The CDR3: CTSSPLGGGGDEQFF. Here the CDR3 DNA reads TGTACCAGCAGCCCACTCGGGGGGGGTGGCGATGAGCAGTTCTTC.

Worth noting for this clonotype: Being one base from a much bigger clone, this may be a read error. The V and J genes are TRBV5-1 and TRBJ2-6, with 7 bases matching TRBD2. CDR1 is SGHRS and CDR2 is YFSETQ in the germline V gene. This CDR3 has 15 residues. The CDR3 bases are TGCCCCAGCGGGAACAGCCGCTCTGGGGCCAACGTCCTGACTTTC. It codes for CPSGNSRSGANVLTF.

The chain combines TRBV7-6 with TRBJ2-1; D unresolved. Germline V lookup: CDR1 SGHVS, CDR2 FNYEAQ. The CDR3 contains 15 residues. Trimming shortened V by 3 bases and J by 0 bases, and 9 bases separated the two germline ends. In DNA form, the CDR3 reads TGTGCCAGCAGCTTTGACGGAAGCTCCTACAATGAGCAGTTCTTC. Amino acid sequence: CASSFDGSSYNEQFF. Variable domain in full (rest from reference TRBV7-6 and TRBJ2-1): GAGVSQSPRYKVTKRGQDVALRCDPISGHVSLYWYRQALGQGPEFLTYFNYEAQQDKSGLPNDRFSAERPEGSISTLTIQRTEQRDSAMYRCASSFDGSSYNEQFFGPGTRLTVL.

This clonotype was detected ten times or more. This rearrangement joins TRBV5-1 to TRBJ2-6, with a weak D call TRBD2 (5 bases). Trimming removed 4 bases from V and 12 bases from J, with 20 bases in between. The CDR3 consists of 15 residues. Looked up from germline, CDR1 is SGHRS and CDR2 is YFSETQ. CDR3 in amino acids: CASSVPDLKPSVLTF. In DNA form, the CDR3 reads TGCGCCAGCAGCGTGCCGGACTTAAAACCGTCCGTCCTGACTTTC.

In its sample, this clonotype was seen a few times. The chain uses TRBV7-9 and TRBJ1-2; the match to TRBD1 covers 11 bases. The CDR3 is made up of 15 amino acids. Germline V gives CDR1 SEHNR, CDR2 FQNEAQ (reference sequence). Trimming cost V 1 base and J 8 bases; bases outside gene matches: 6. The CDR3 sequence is CASSLVGQGAPGYTF. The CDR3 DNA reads TGTGCCAGCAGCTTAGTAGGACAGGGGGCGCCGGGCTACACCTTC.

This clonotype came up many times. In DNA, the CDR3 is TGTGCCAGCAGGCCGACCATCGGCCCCGGTGAGCAGTTCTTC. It is translated as CASRPTIGPGEQFF. The chain has TRBV2 and TRBJ2-1; D is ambiguous. The CDR3 has 14 amino acids. The ends were cut back, 6 bases at V and 9 bases at J, with 18 bases in the middle. CDR1 is SNHLY and CDR2 is FYNNEI in the germline V gene.

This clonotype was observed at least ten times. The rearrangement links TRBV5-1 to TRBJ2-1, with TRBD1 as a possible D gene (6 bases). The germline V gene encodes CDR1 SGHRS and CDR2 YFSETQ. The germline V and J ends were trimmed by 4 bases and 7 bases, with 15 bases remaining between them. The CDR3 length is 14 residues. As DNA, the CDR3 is TGCGCCAGCAGCGAGCAGGGGAGTCGTAATGAGCAGTTCTTC. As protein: CASSEQGSRNEQFF.

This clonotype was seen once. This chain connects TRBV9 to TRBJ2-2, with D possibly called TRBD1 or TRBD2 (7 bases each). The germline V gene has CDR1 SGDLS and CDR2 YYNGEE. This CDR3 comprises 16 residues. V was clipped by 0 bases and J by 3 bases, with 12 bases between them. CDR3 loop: CASSVGGGGYTGELFF. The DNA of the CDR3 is TGTGCCAGCAGCGTAGGGGGAGGGGGCTACACCGGGGAGCTGTTTTTT.